Following are 16 T cell receptor beta chains from one sample sequenced in a study of somatic mutations in cytotoxic T cells in rheumatoid arthritis. Data came from immunoSEQ multiplex PCR; TCRdb stores just in-frame clones and leaves some out. The sample lists more than 15,000 clones; about four fifths were seen once. Sequenced sample: CD8+ T cells sorted from blood. Receptors originate from an adult with rheumatoid arthritis.

This clone has just one count. This chain links TRBV28 with TRBJ1-4, with TRBD1 matching 9 bases. The CDR3 runs 14 residues. J gave up 8 bases and V 6 bases, and 7 bases lay outside the gene matches. CDR1 is MDHEN, CDR2 SYDVKM, per germline. The CDR3 protein is CASSKGQGREKLFF. In DNA form, the CDR3 reads TGTGCCAGCAGCAAGGGACAGGGTCGAGAAAAACTGTTTTTT.

The rearrangement joins TRBV2 to TRBJ2-2, with TRBD1 matching over 9 bases. Looked up from germline, CDR1 is SNHLY and CDR2 is FYNNEI. CDR3 size: 14 residues. J gave up 5 bases and V 6 bases, and 4 bases lay outside the gene matches. This chain's CDR3 is CASRDRGRTGELFF. The DNA of the CDR3 is TGTGCCAGCAGAGACAGGGGGAGGACCGGGGAGCTGTTTTTT.

The V call is TRBV4-1, the J call TRBJ1-2; D remains unclear. The germline gives CDR1 MGHRA, CDR2 YSYEKL. V lost 4 bases and J 5 bases, leaving 17 bases between the germline ends. The CDR3 totals 15 residues. The DNA of the CDR3 is TGCGCCAGCAGCCCCCCAAGGACGGCCTTATATGGCTACACCTTC. This gives the protein CASSPPRTALYGYTF.

The V and J genes are TRBV27 and TRBJ2-5, with TRBD2 identical over 8 bases. The length of the CDR3 is 14 residues. After removal of 6 bases from V and 5 bases from J, the junction contained 8 bases not matched to a gene. CDR1 is MNHEY, CDR2 SMNVEV, per germline (reference sequence). The CDR3 nucleotides read TGTGCCAGCAGCGATCGGGGGGGCCTCGAGACCCAGTACTTC. Protein sequence: CASSDRGGLETQYF.

The chain carries TRBV28 and TRBJ1-5; no firm D call. The CDR3 loop spans 13 amino acids. With 1 base removed from V and 1 base from J, the gap between germline ends came to 2 bases. Germline CDR1 reads MDHEN; CDR2 reads SYDVKM. DNA for the CDR3: TGTGCCAGCAGTTTATTGAGCAATCAGCCCCAGCATTTT. It specifies CASSLLSNQPQHF.

The chain has TRBV11-3 and TRBJ1-1; TRBD1 is a possible D gene (5 bases). The CDR3 spans 14 residues. Looked up from germline, CDR1 is SGHNT and CDR2 is YENEEA. V was shortened by 5 bases and J by 1 base, with 11 bases between the two germline ends. In nucleotides, the CDR3 is TGTGCCAGCAGCCCCGACGACAGGAACACTGAAGCTTTCTTT. The encoded protein is CASSPDDRNTEAFF. Based on the CDR3 plus reference TRBV11-3 and TRBJ1-1, the full variable domain is EAGVVQSPRYKIIEKKQPVAFWCNPISGHNTLYWYLQNLGQGPELLIRYENEEAVDDSQLPKDRFSAERLKGVDSTLKIQPAELGDSAVYLCASSPDDRNTEAFFGQGTRLTVV.

J is TRBJ1-1 and V is TRBV15; 9 nucleotides line up with TRBD1. Germline assignment: CDR1 LNHNV and CDR2 YYDKDF (reference sequence). V lost 6 bases, J lost 1 base, and 3 bases stayed unmatched. CDR3 length: 14 residues. The CDR3 nucleotides are TGTGCCACCAGTCCGGACAGGGGGAACACTGAAGCTTTCTTT. This gives the protein CATSPDRGNTEAFF.

This clone was observed a few times. J is TRBJ1-5 and V is TRBV30, with D unclear. This CDR3 contains 14 residues. CDR1 and CDR2 (germline): GTSNPN, SVGIG (reference sequence). The V and J ends lost 1 base and 4 bases respectively, with 11 bases between them. CDR3 loop: CAWSGGGDNQPQHF. The CDR3 DNA is TGTGCCTGGAGTGGCGGCGGGGATAATCAGCCCCAGCATTTT.

The chain combines TRBV5-6 with TRBJ1-5; the D gene is possibly TRBD1 (6 bases). Trimming stripped 0 bases from V and 7 bases from J, with 17 bases between. The CDR3 sequence is 16 residues long. CDR1 is SGHDT and CDR2 is YYEEEE in the germline V gene. CDR3 sequence reads: CASSLEARGSGQPQHF. In DNA form, the CDR3 reads TGTGCCAGCAGCTTGGAGGCCAGGGGTAGCGGACAGCCCCAGCATTTT.

J is TRBJ1-5 and V is TRBV6-1, with D perhaps TRBD1 (5 bases). CDR1 and CDR2 (germline): MNHNS, SASEGT. This CDR3 has 16 residues. V shed 4 bases and J shed 0 bases, with 13 bases lying between them. The CDR3: CASSAKRDYSNQPQHF. CDR3 in DNA: TGTGCCAGCAGTGCGAAAAGGGACTATAGCAATCAGCCCCAGCATTTT.

This CDR3 is CASSRASGGPRSYEQYF. In nucleotides, the CDR3 is TGTGCCAGCTCCCGGGCTAGCGGGGGCCCACGATCCTACGAGCAGTACTTC. The V and J genes are TRBV16 and TRBJ2-7; TRBD2 agrees at 10 bases. This CDR3 has 17 residues. From germline, CDR1 is KGHSY and CDR2 FQNENV. V lost 8 bases and J lost 1; bases outside the gene matches: 14.

Only one count was recorded for this clone. J is TRBJ2-7 and V is TRBV6-5; D not resolved. The CDR3 length is 14 residues. CDR1 and CDR2 from the germline V gene are MNHEY and SVGAGI. Deletions cut 7 bases from V and 1 base from J, with 14 bases between. The CDR3 is CASTLSVLSYEQYF. In nucleotides, the CDR3 is TGTGCCAGCACCCTCAGCGTCCTTTCCTACGAGCAGTACTTC.

This clone occurred a few times. The chain carries TRBV10-3 and TRBJ1-6, with D possibly TRBD1 on 5 matching bases. This CDR3 is 16 amino acids long. The V gene lost 4 bases and the J gene lost 7 bases, with 17 bases spanning the gap. Germline CDR1 ENHRY, CDR2 SYGVKD. This CDR3 is CAISGEAGRWNSPLHF. CDR3 DNA: TGTGCCATCAGTGGAGAGGCGGGACGGTGGAATTCACCCCTCCACTTT.

V gene TRBV5-4 combines with J gene TRBJ2-7; 10 nucleotides match TRBD1. V shed 0 bases, J shed 5 bases, and the junction held 11 bases outside the gene matches. The V gene's germline CDR1 is SGHNT and CDR2 YYREEE (reference sequence). The CDR3 runs to 17 residues. CDR3 residues: CASSLALPGTGEDEQYF. CDR3 DNA sequence: TGTGCCAGCAGCTTGGCTCTTCCCGGGACAGGGGAGGACGAGCAGTACTTC.

By share, this clone counts as large. The chain carries TRBV7-9 and TRBJ1-2; D is unclear. The CDR3 has 13 amino acids. The germline gives CDR1 SEHNR, CDR2 FQNEAQ (reference sequence). V was clipped by 2 bases and J by 5 bases, with 9 bases between them. The CDR3 is CASSLLPTYGYTF. In nucleotides, the CDR3 is TGTGCCAGCAGCTTACTCCCTACTTATGGCTACACCTTC.

This chain links TRBV7-9 with TRBJ2-1; no reliable D call. V shed 1 base and J shed 8 bases, with 9 bases lying between them. The CDR3 covers 13 residues. Germline CDR1 is SEHNR and CDR2 is FQNEAQ (reference sequence). In DNA, the CDR3 is TGTGCCAGCAGCTTAGGAGGCGGCGATGAGCAGTTCTTC. This gives the protein CASSLGGGDEQFF.